This T cell receptor beta chain was sequenced during a study of blood T cell repertoires in COVID-19. The protocol was immunoSEQ multiplex PCR, while the TCRdb copy is restricted to in-frame clones and leaves out a portion. The repertoire holds approximately 440,000 clones, with about 92% as singletons. Per the germline V gene, CDR1 is SGHDT and CDR2 is YYEEEE. Trimming removed 1 base from V and 3 bases from J; junction bases left unmatched: 3. CDR3 length equals 14 residues. The receptor comes from a man between 18 and 35 years old who had recovered from COVID-19. The sequenced sample consisted of PBMCs or T cells enriched from blood (not recorded which). The rearrangement uses TRBV5-6 and TRBJ1-2; 7 bases match TRBD1. CDR3 coding DNA: TGTGCCAGCAGCTTGCTAGGGGGCGACTATGGCTACACCTTC. Its translation is CASSLLGGDYGYTF.